These 8 T cell receptor beta chains originate from one sample sequenced in a study of memory CD4+ T cells and cytomegalovirus serostatus (dated by TCRdb to 2018 to 2020). A FACSAria II was used to sort memory CD4+ T cells, defined as single viable CD3+CD4+CD8-CD45RO+ cells. The library was made by the immunoSEQ multiplex PCR assay. TCRdb holds this immuneACCESS table with in-frame rearrangements only. Some clones are missing; in checked studies, unresolved V genes explain under half, and the rest has no known cause. The sample table lists about 82,000 clones, about 85% of them with a count of one. The biggest ten clones account for around 0.8% of the sample. The material sequenced was memory CD4+ T cells from blood. The source is an adult in good health and CMV-seronegative.

The V gene is TRBV6-5, the J gene TRBJ2-7, with a weak D call TRBD2 (7 bases). The V end was cut by 4 bases, the J end by 11 bases, with 18 bases between. CDR1 and CDR2 (germline): MNHEY, SVGAGI. This CDR3 is built from 13 residues. CDR3 protein: CASSFGLGQPKYF. The CDR3 bases are TGTGCCAGCAGTTTCGGACTAGGACAGCCTAAGTACTTC.

The CDR3 loop is CATSRVGSTGTDTQYF. CDR3 sequence (DNA): TGTGCCACCAGCAGAGTGGGGAGTACGGGGACAGATACGCAGTATTTT. V and J are TRBV15 and TRBJ2-3; possible D gene TRBD2, 5 bases. Germline V gives CDR1 LNHNV, CDR2 YYDKDF (reference sequence). The CDR3 spans 16 residues. V shed 1 base and J shed 3 bases, with 14 bases lying between them.

V is TRBV10-3 and J is TRBJ1-1; 11 nucleotides match TRBD1. The CDR3 runs 14 residues. J gave up 3 bases and V 5 bases, and 2 bases lay outside the gene matches. CDR1 and CDR2 from the germline V gene are ENHRY and SYGVKD. CDR3 bases: TGTGCCATCAGTCCGGGACAGGGGGACACTGAAGCTTTCTTT. It encodes CAISPGQGDTEAFF.

This clone was detected only a few times. The V call is TRBV6-5, the J call TRBJ1-1; D remains unclear. The CDR3 is made up of 13 amino acids. CDR1 and CDR2 from the germline V gene are MNHEY and SVGAGI. Between the trimmed V and J ends, which lost 2 bases and 1 base, there was a span of 5 bases. CDR3 sequence: CASSYQQNTEAFF. CDR3 coding DNA: TGTGCCAGCAGTTACCAGCAGAACACTGAAGCTTTCTTT.

V is TRBV18 and J is TRBJ1-1; a possible D gene is TRBD1 (5 bases). Germline CDR1 reads KGHSH; CDR2 reads LQKENI. V lost 2 bases, J lost 4 bases, and 17 bases lay in between. This CDR3 has 16 amino acids. CDR3 DNA sequence: TGTGCCAGCTCACCAAACCAGGTGGGGGAGAGCACTGAAGCTTTCTTT. It translates to CASSPNQVGESTEAFF.

The V call is TRBV5-1, the J call TRBJ2-7, with D unresolved. The V end was cut by 3 bases, the J end by 1 base, with 11 bases between. This CDR3 comprises 14 residues. Germline V lookup: CDR1 SGHRS, CDR2 YFSETQ. CDR3 sequence: CASSWDPASYEQYF. The DNA of the CDR3 is TGCGCCAGCAGCTGGGATCCAGCATCCTACGAGCAGTACTTC.

The chain carries TRBV19 and TRBJ2-7; D may match TRBD1 or TRBD2 (7 bases each). Germline assignment: CDR1 LNHDA and CDR2 SQIVND (reference sequence). The length of the CDR3 is 13 residues. Trimming pared 4 bases from V and 6 bases from J, leaving 13 bases between. In nucleotides, the CDR3 is TGTGCCAGTAGTACAGGGGGGGGCCTCGAGCAGTACTTC. Residues: CASSTGGGLEQYF.

This rearrangement joins TRBV5-1 to TRBJ1-2, with 8 positions matching TRBD1. Germline V gene data show CDR1 as SGHRS and CDR2 as YFSETQ. Trimming at V came to 4 bases and at J to 6 bases, leaving 8 bases not matched to a gene. The CDR3 is made up of 14 amino acids. CDR3 in DNA: TGCGCCAGCAGCCCCAGGACAGGGCGGGATGGCTACACCTTC. Protein sequence: CASSPRTGRDGYTF.